Following are 6 T cell receptor beta chains from one sample sequenced in a study of shared clonotypes between healthy human individuals. TCRdb's table, derived via immunoSEQ multiplex PCR, lists solely in-frame clones and lacks some. The repertoire consists of fewer than 700,000 clones, with around 95% occurring once and the leading ten covering over 0.1%. Terminally differentiated effector memory CD45RA+ cells were left out of the naive CD8 fraction, which was CD45RO-negative and positively selected for CCR7. The sequenced sample was naive CD8+ T cells sorted from blood. These receptors were taken from a woman younger than 45 in good health.

The chain carries TRBV27 and TRBJ2-1, with 7 bases that match TRBD2. This CDR3 spans 20 amino acids. Per the germline V gene, CDR1 is MNHEY and CDR2 is SMNVEV (reference sequence). Trimming removed 3 bases from V and 6 bases from J; junction bases left unmatched: 23. The CDR3 nucleotides are TGTGCCAGCAGTTTTTTCCCCATGGAAATCAATCCTAGCGGAGTCAATGAGCAGTTCTTC. Protein: CASSFFPMEINPSGVNEQFF.

The chain is built from TRBV15 and TRBJ2-7; weak D call: TRBD2 (6 bases). The CDR3 runs 16 residues. Per germline, CDR1 LNHNV and CDR2 YYDKDF (reference sequence). Trimming left V 6 bases short and J 3 bases short, with 21 bases between. The CDR3 DNA reads TGTGCCACCAGTGGAGGGTCTAGCAACCCAAACTACGAGCAGTACTTC. Its protein product is CATSGGSSNPNYEQYF.

This clone was detected once. The rearrangement links TRBV13 to TRBJ1-2; D remains ambiguous. CDR1 PRHDT and CDR2 FYEKMQ come from the germline V gene (reference sequence). This CDR3 comprises 14 residues. V shed 0 bases and J shed 5 bases, with 10 bases lying between them. CDR3 DNA: TGTGCCAGCAGCTTAGGACCGCCTGATTATGGCTACACCTTC. This encodes CASSLGPPDYGYTF.

V is TRBV28 and J is TRBJ2-3; D is possibly TRBD2 (6 bases). Germline V gene lookup returns CDR1 MDHEN and CDR2 SYDVKM. The V end was cut by 7 bases, the J end by 0 bases, with 14 bases between. The CDR3 length is 15 residues. CDR3 sequence: CASKIADLSTDTQYF. CDR3 bases: TGTGCCAGCAAGATAGCGGATTTAAGCACAGATACGCAGTATTTT.

The chain uses TRBV13 and TRBJ2-3; TRBD1 matches at 8 bases. V gave up 6 bases and J gave up 0 bases; unmatched junction bases: 5. CDR3 length: 15 residues. The germline gives CDR1 PRHDT, CDR2 FYEKMQ (reference sequence). CDR3: CASREGQASTDTQYF. As DNA, the CDR3 is TGTGCCAGCAGGGAGGGACAGGCGAGCACAGATACGCAGTATTTT.

Notes on this clone: The identical CDR3 is also encoded by other nucleotide sequences in the sample. This chain links TRBV27 with TRBJ1-2; weak D call: TRBD1 (6 bases). There are 12 residues in the CDR3. V lost 9 bases to trimming and J lost 2 bases, with 10 bases between them. Germline V gene sequence: CDR1 MNHEY, CDR2 SMNVEV (reference sequence). CDR3 protein: CASKTGNYGYTF. CDR3 nucleotides: TGTGCCAGTAAGACAGGAAACTATGGCTACACCTTC.